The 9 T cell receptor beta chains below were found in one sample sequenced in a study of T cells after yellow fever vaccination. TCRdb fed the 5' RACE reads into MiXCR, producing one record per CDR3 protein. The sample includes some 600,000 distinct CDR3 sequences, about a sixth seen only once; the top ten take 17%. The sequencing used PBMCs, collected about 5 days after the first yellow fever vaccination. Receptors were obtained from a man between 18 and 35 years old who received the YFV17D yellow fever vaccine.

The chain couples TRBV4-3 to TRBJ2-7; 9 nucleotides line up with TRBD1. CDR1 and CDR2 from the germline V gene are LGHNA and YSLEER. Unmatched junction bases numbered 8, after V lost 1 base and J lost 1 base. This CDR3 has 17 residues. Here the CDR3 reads CASSQGVRTGASYEQYF. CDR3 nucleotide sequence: TGCGCCAGCAGCCAAGGTGTGCGGACAGGGGCATCCTACGAGCAGTACTTC.

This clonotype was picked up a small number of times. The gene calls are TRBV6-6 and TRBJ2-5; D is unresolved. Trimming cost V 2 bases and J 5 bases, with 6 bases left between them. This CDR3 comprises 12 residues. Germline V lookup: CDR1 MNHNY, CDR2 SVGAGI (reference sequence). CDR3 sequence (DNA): TGTGCCAGCAGTTACCTTAGGGAGACCCAGTACTTC. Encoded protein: CASSYLRETQYF.

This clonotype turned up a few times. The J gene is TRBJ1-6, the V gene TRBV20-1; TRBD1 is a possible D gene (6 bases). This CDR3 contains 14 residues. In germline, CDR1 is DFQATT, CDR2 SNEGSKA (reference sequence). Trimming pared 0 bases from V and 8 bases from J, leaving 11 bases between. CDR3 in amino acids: CSARDQGSYSPLHF. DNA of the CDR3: TGCAGTGCTAGAGATCAGGGGAGTTATTCACCCCTCCACTTT.

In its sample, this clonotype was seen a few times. The CDR3 spells CASSLRGGPLHF. CDR3 nucleotide sequence: TGTGCCAGCAGCTTAAGAGGGGGACCCCTCCACTTT. This sequence joins TRBV7-3 and TRBJ1-6; TRBD1 is a possible D gene (6 bases). The CDR3 is made up of 12 amino acids. V was cut by 1 base and J by 12 bases, with 7 bases left in between. Germline V gene lookup returns CDR1 SGHTA and CDR2 FQGTGA.

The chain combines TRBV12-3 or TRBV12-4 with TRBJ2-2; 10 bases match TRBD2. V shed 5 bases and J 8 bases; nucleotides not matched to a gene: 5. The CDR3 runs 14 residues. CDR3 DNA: TGTGCCAGCAGTCCATCTAGCGGGGGTGGGGAGCTGTTTTTT. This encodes CASSPSSGGGELFF.

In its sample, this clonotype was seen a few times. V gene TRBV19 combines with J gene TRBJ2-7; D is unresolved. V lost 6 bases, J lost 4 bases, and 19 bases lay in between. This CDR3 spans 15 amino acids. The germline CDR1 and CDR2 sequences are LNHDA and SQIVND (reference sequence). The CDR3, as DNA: TGTGCCAGTAGCGAAGGTGAATATAGTTTGTACGAGCAGTACTTC. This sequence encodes CASSEGEYSLYEQYF.

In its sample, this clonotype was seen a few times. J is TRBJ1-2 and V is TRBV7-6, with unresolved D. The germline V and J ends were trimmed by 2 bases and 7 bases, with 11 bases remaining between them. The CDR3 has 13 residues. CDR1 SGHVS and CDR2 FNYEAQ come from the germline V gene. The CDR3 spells CASSLYGEGGYTF. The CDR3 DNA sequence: TGTGCCAGCAGCTTATACGGCGAGGGTGGCTACACCTTC.

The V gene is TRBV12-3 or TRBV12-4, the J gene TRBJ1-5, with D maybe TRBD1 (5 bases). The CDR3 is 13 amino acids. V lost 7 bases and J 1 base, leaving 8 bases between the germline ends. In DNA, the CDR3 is TGTGCCAGCAAGGGGATGAGCAATCAGCCCCAGCATTTT. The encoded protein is CASKGMSNQPQHF.

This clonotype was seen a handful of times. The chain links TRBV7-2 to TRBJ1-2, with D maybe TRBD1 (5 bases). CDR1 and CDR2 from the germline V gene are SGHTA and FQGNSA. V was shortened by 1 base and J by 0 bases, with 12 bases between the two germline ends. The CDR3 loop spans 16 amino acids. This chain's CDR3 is CASSLVGPTPNYGYTF. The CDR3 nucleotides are TGTGCCAGCAGCTTAGTGGGACCTACTCCTAACTATGGCTACACCTTC.